This TCR beta chain was observed in a study of type 1 and type 2 diabetes patients. Looking at the study overall: From PBMCs, CD4+ and CD8+ T cells were isolated by magnetic microbeads. Sequencing for the whole study yielded 15 million to 20 million paired-end reads. Overall study findings and caveats: Both CD4+ and CD8+ type 2 diabetes repertoires showed significantly higher diversity than type 1. Groups were not age- or gender-matched, which may bias interpretation.

The PCR template was genomic DNA. Multiplex PCR with 30 forward and 13 reverse primers amplified the TCR beta CDR3. TCRdb fed the multiplex PCR reads into MiXCR, producing one record per CDR3 protein. The data contain 270,000 or so distinct CDR3 sequences, approximately 45% of them singletons. CDR1 and CDR2 from the germline V gene are MGHRA and YSYEKL. The CDR3 contains 14 residues. Trimming removed 5 bases at V and 1 base at J, with 11 bases between. Points on this clonotype: Its antigen is unknown.

This receptor was obtained from a young man with type 2 diabetes. Material: peripheral blood mononuclear cells (PBMCs). The rearrangement uses TRBV4-1 and TRBJ1-1, with no clear D. CDR3 sequence reads: CASSESSGNTEAFF. The CDR3, as DNA: TGCGCCAGCAGCGAGTCGTCGGGGAACACTGAAGCTTTCTTT.